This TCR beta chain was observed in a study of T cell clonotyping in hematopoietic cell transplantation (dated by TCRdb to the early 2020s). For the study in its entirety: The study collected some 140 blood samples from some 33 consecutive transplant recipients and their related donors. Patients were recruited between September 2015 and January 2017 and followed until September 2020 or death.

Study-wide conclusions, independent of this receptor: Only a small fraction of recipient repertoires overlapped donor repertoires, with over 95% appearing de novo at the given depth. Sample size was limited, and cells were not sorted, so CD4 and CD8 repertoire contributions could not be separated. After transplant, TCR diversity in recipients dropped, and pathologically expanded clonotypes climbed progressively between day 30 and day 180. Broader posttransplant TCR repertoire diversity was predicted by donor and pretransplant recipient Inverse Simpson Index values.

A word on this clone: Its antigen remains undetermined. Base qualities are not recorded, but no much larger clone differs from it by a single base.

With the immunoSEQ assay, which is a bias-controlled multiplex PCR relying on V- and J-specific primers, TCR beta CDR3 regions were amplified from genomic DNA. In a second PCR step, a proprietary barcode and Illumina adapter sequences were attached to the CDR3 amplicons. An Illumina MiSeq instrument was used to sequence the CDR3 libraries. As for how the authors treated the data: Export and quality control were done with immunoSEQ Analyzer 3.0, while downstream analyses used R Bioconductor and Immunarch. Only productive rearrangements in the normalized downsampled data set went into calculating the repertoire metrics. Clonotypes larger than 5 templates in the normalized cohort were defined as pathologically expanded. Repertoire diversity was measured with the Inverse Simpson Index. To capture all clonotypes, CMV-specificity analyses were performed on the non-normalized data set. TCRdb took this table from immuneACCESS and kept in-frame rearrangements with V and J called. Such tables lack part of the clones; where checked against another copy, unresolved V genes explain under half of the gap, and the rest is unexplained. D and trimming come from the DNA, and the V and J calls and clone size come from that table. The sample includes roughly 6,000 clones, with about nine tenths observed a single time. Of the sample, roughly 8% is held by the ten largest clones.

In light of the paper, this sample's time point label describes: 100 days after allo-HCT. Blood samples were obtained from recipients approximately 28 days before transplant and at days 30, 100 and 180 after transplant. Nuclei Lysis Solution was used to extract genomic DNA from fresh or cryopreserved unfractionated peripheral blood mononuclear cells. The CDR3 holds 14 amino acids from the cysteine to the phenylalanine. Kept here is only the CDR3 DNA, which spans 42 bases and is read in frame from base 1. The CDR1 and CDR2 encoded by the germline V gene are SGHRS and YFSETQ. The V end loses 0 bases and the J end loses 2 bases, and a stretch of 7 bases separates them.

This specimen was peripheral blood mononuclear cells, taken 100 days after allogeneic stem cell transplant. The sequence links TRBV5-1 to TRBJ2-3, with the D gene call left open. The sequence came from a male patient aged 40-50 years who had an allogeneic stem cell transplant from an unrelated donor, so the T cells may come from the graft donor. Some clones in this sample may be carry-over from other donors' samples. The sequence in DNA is TGCGCCAGCAGCTTGGCTGTGGACACAGATACGCAGTATTTT. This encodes CASSLAVDTDTQYF.